This T cell receptor (beta chain) was captured by sequencing in a study of molecular identifiers for immune sequencing clone quantification. The germline V gene encodes CDR1 SGHTA and CDR2 FQGNSA. CDR3 length equals 16 residues. Losses at the gene ends were 3 bases for V and 6 bases for J; bases not matched to a gene: 11. TCRdb re-analysed the PCR reads in MiXCR, keeping a single row per CDR3 protein. The sample holds 45,000 to 65,000 distinct CDR3 sequences; 20% to 25% are singletons and the top ten take around 1.9%. This clonotype was detected ten times or more. The TCR originated in a human donor in good health. Some libraries in this study had Jurkat cell RNA spiked in. The chain joins TRBV7-2 to TRBJ1-5; 7 bases align to TRBD1. Source material: naive CD8+ T cells from blood, with Jurkat cell RNA spiked in. Indicated subset: FACS-sorted CD8+CD4-CCR7+CD45RA+ naive T cells. This CDR3 is CASSFDTGAWAQPQHF. The CDR3 DNA is TGTGCCAGCAGCTTTGATACAGGGGCATGGGCTCAGCCCCAGCATTTT.